This entry features one T cell receptor (beta chain) sequence. This clonotype was counted between two and nine times. No cognate antigen has been identified for it. Nothing much larger sits one base from this clone, and base qualities are not available. The method was 5' RACE. This sample was sequenced with a NextSeq 500. In the TCR library protocol, unique molecular identifiers were attached to individual cDNA molecules to correct for PCR bias and sequencing error. TCR alpha and beta chains were both sequenced, and the abundances of alpha and beta sequences in each sample were closely correlated with each other. The original methods were these. V gene, J gene and CDR3 annotation of TCR sequences was performed with Decombinator V4. Expanded TCRs were defined as changing significantly between any two time points under a Poisson model with p below 0.0001. TCR abundances were normalised to the total number of TCRs sequenced in each sample and reported as counts per million. MAIT TCRs were defined by TRAV1-2 paired with TRAJ12, TRAJ20 or TRAJ33, and iNKT TCRs by TRAV10 paired with TRAJ18. A search of VDJdb, accessed on 1 November 2021, was run for TCRs annotated to CMV, EBV and SARS-CoV-2, with TCRs annotated for multiple antigens excluded. TCRdb cleaned the public reads at Q25 with fastp, built clones with MiXCR and kept in-frame beta chains. Every entry covers one CDR3 protein and lists the most common genes and DNA from its rows. The V and J calls were not made by the authors but by TCRdb's processing. For this sample the table gives roughly 65,000 distinct CDR3 sequences, of which approximately 11% were detected only once. About 6.4% of the sample is held by the ten biggest clonotypes.

From cysteine to phenylalanine, the CDR3 is 12 amino acids long. Just the 36-base CDR3 DNA is kept, in frame starting at base 1. Here V drops 10 bases and J drops 1 base, and the junction holds 2 bases not matched to any gene. In the germline V gene, CDR1 corresponds to ENHRY and CDR2 to SYGVKD. This sample was taken from a study of early T cells in non-severe SARS-CoV-2 infection (dated by TCRdb to the early 2020s). With respect to the entire study: Because TCR sequencing was done on bulk RNA from unsorted whole blood, the alpha and beta chains could not be paired.

Findings and caveats that apply to the study as a whole: Matching against VDJdb was skewed toward anti-spike CD8 responses, likely underestimated virus-specific expansions, and missed private and CD4 specificities.

This was a case-control study nested in a cohort of healthcare workers in London, UK, who had nasopharyngeal swab PCR tests and blood samples taken every week. Healthcare workers were enrolled in the week of the UK lockdown, from 23 to 31 March 2020, and were followed every week for up to roughly 16 weeks. The sequence was collected from an adult who was a healthcare worker with PCR-confirmed SARS-CoV-2 infection or an uninfected control (not recorded which). The specimen was whole blood. The sequence is built from TRBV10-3 and TRBJ2-7; TRBD1 aligns with 9 central bases. The sequenced DNA is TGTGCCACGGGACAGGGATCCTACGAGCAGTACTTC. This sequence encodes CATGQGSYEQYF.